Sequencing of this TCR beta chain was carried out in a study of graft-versus-host responses after intestinal transplantation. Study background: All of the recipients had induction that used anti-thymocyte globulin, then tacrolimus and steroids for two to four years.

Responders that carried the CFSE label, approximately 200,000 of them, were plated with approximately 200,000 irradiated, violet-dye-labeled stimulator cells. Post-reaction, proliferating CD3+CD4+ and CD3+CD8+ responders (CFSE-low) were sorted. Study-wide results and limits: There was an association between peak levels of circulating GvH clones and early post-transplant HvG declines.

Using immunoSEQ multiplex PCR, the repertoire was profiled, and TCRdb retains in-frame clones only, with some absent. Altogether around 19,000 clones are present, less than 60% being singletons, with the ten largest covering 0.75% to 0.9%. Sequencing used alloreactive CD4+ T cells from a mixed lymphocyte reaction culture, obtained before intestinal transplant. Subset meaning: CFSE-low proliferating T cells sorted from approximately 6-day pre-transplant mixed lymphocyte reaction (GvH or HvG direction). The TCR originated in a human patient who received an intestinal transplant.

The CDR3 spells CASSLYFLAGRFSGGYTF. CDR3 bases: TGTGCCAGCAGCTTATATTTTCTAGCAGGAAGGTTTTCGGGAGGCTACACCTTC. This sequence joins TRBV7-2 and TRBJ1-2; no clear D gene. Germline CDR1 SGHTA, CDR2 FQGNSA. This CDR3 is built from 18 residues. V shed 2 bases and J shed 8 bases, with 27 bases lying between them.